This entry features one T cell receptor (beta chain) sequence. Antigen specificity is unknown. The data belong to a study of beta chain features in type 1 diabetes. Study-wide results and limits: Naive, central memory and regulatory TCRB repertoires appeared more similar among patients than healthy donors. Any role of HLA type in TCRB rearrangement remained unresolved here. All four CD4+ subsets from Type 1 diabetes patients carried moderately but significantly shorter TCRB CDR3s. Cells carrying high TCR expression could end up over-represented when cDNA is sequenced.

Researchers reported sorting CD4+ naive, central memory, regulatory and stem cell-like memory cells via CD45RO/CCR7/CD25/CD127/CD95/CD27. Expressed TCRB transcripts got sequenced, as all isolated RNA was reverse transcribed. TCRdb's copy holds only in-frame clones and misses some; the assay was immunoSEQ multiplex PCR. This table holds about 650,000 clones, 9.5% to 15% found once. The source material was naive CD4+ T cells from blood. The receptor comes from a man aged 25-40 years with type 1 diabetes.

CDR3 loop: CASQRGDQETQYF. Here the CDR3 DNA reads TGCGCCAGCCAGCGGGGGGATCAAGAGACCCAGTACTTC. The chain carries TRBV5-1 and TRBJ2-5, with 9 bases identical to TRBD2. This CDR3 is 13 amino acids long. Germline CDR1 reads SGHRS; CDR2 reads YFSETQ. V trimming: 7 bases; J trimming: 2 bases; junction bases outside the gene matches: 3.